The rows below give T cell receptor beta chains drawn from one sample of a study of blood T cell repertoires in COVID-19. TCRdb keeps only in-frame clones here, not all; method: immunoSEQ multiplex PCR. The data hold approximately 350,000 clones, with around 83% observed a single time. Sample: PBMCs or T cells enriched from blood (not recorded which). The receptors shown here come from a woman aged 45-60 years who had recovered from COVID-19. Both conserved end residues are part of each CDR3. D genes are given only for firm matches. Clone size appears in some rows only: once, few, many, or a class for an expanded clone.

D	J	size	V	DNA	CDR3
TRBD2	TRBJ2-7	.	TRBV6-5	TGTGCCAGCAACCCGACTAGCGGGGGATTTTACGAGCAGTACTTC	CASNPTSGGFYEQYF
.	TRBJ2-5	many	TRBV7-7	TGTGCCAGCAGTCCGGGACGGTTAACTAGGGGGGAGACCCAGTACTTC	CASSPGRLTRGETQYF
TRBD1	TRBJ1-1	few	TRBV6-4	TGTGCCAGCAGATCTGGACAGGGAGGAACTGAAGCTTTCTTT	CASRSGQGGTEAFF
TRBD1	TRBJ1-1	.	TRBV19	TGTGCCAGTAGTATAACAGGGGGAGCTTTCTTT	CASSITGGAFF
TRBD1	TRBJ1-6	.	TRBV15	TGTGCCACCAGCAGAGGCGACAGGGGGGCGTATAATTCACCCCTCCACTTT	CATSRGDRGAYNSPLHF
TRBD1	TRBJ1-5	.	TRBV3-1/TRBV3-2	TGTGCCAGCAGCGGGCAGGGGGCGCGGCAGCCCCAGCATTTT	CASSGQGARQPQHF
.	TRBJ2-7	few	TRBV20-1	TGCAGTGCTAGTGGACTCCAGGGGAACGAGCAGTACTTC	CSASGLQGNEQYF
.	TRBJ2-7	.	TRBV5-1	TGCGCCAGCAGCGACGGTCAATCGACAGGCAGATTCTACGAGCAGTACTTC	CASSDGQSTGRFYEQYF
TRBD2	TRBJ2-3	.	TRBV18	TGTGCCAGACCGCCGGGACTAGCGGGCACAGATACGCAGTATTTT	CARPPGLAGTDTQYF
TRBD1	TRBJ2-2	.	TRBV11-3	TGTGCCAGCAGCCCTCCGAGGACAGGGAACACCGGGGAGCTGTTTTTT	CASSPPRTGNTGELFF
.	TRBJ1-5	.	TRBV7-2	TGTGCCAGCAGCTTAGTAGCAGTGATTGCTAATCAGCCCCAGCATTTT	CASSLVAVIANQPQHF
.	TRBJ2-1	.	TRBV6-5	TGTGCCACCCTGCCACCCGGTAGCTTCGAGCAGTTCTTC	CATLPPGSFEQFF
.	TRBJ2-4	once	TRBV10-3	TGTGCCATCAGTGAGGGAGGGAAAAACATTCAGTACTTC	CAISEGGKNIQYF
.	TRBJ1-3	.	TRBV30	TGTGCCTGGAGCTTCGGACAGTCCTTCTCTGGAAACACCATATATTTT	CAWSFGQSFSGNTIYF
.	TRBJ1-1	.	TRBV9	TGTGCCAGCAGCGTTGAGGGACTGAAGAACACTGAAGCTTTCTTT	CASSVEGLKNTEAFF
.	TRBJ1-2	once	TRBV9	TGTGCCAGCAGCGTAGCTATAGACGGAGCTGTGGGCTACACCTTC	CASSVAIDGAVGYTF
TRBD1	TRBJ1-4	.	TRBV4-2	TGTGCCAGCCTCTTTGGGGACAGGGGCGGAAAACTGTTTTTT	CASLFGDRGGKLFF
TRBD1	TRBJ2-7	.	TRBV4-3	TGCGCCAGCAGCCAAGAGGGACAGGGGTTCTACGAGCAGTACTTC	CASSQEGQGFYEQYF
TRBD2	TRBJ2-7	.	TRBV6-2/TRBV6-3	TGTGCCAGCAGTTACAACCAAGCGGGAGGAGGGTCCTACGAGCAGTACTTC	CASSYNQAGGGSYEQYF
.	TRBJ1-6	.	TRBV10-3	TGTGCCATCAGTGAGTTGGGGAGCTCCTATAATTCACCCCTCCACTTT	CAISELGSSYNSPLHF
TRBD1	TRBJ1-5	.	TRBV14	TGTGCCAGCAGTCCCGGACAGGGGTGGCCCTATAGCAATCAGCCCCAGCATTTT	CASSPGQGWPYSNQPQHF
.	TRBJ1-2	.	TRBV9	TGTGCCAGCAGCGCCATCTATGGCTACACCTTC	CASSAIYGYTF
.	TRBJ1-1	.	TRBV19	TGTGCCAGTAGTACCCACCTTTTGGGGGGGCCGGGGGATAGCACTGAAGCTTTCTTT	CASSTHLLGGPGDSTEAFF
.	TRBJ1-1	.	TRBV19	TGTGCCAGCGACTCCGGACAGCCAAACACTGAAGCTTTCTTT	CASDSGQPNTEAFF
TRBD1	TRBJ1-5	few	TRBV30	TGTGCCTGGAGTCTTACAGGGGGTCGGAATCAGCCCCAGCATTTT	CAWSLTGGRNQPQHF
TRBD1	TRBJ1-1	.	TRBV9	TGTGCCAGCAGCGTAGCTACGGGGGACAGGGGCCGCTTGCGGTTAATTGAAGCTTTCTTT	CASSVATGDRGRLRLIEAFF
.	TRBJ1-1	once	TRBV19	TGTGCCAGTAGTATCGGTCCGGCGGACACTGAAGCTTTCTTT	CASSIGPADTEAFF